Listed below are T cell receptor beta chains from one sample, sequenced in a study of Graves' ophthalmopathy and Graves' hyperthyroidism. TCRdb reprocessed the multiplex PCR reads with MiXCR, giving one entry per CDR3 protein. The table has 35,000 to 50,000 distinct CDR3 sequences, roughly 50% seen once. The material sequenced was peripheral blood. The receptors here all came from an adult woman with stable Graves' hyperthyroidism. The CDR3 runs from the conserved cysteine through the conserved F or W. The D gene is left open where the match is weak. The size field is filled for only some rows; it gives once, few, many or a size class.

>15|-|TRBJ1-5|TRBV28|many
TGTGCCAGCACTATTATGCGAGGGGGCAATCAGCCCCAGCATTTT
CASTIMRGGNQPQHF
>15|-|TRBJ1-5|TRBV24-1|-
TGTGCCACCAGTGGGGGGGGCCGGAGCAATCAGCCCCAGCATTTT
CATSGGGRSNQPQHF
>16|TRBD2|TRBJ2-5|TRBV20-1|few
TGCAGTGCCAGCAGCGAACTAGCGGGAGGGCCGCAGACCCAGTACTTC
CSASSELAGGPQTQYF
>15|TRBD2|TRBJ2-3|TRBV7-9|many
TGTGCCAGCAGCCTACTAGCGGACCGCACAGATACGCAGTATTTT
CASSLLADRTDTQYF
>14|TRBD1|TRBJ1-5|TRBV19|-
TGTGCCAGTAGTACGGACAGGACGTATCAGCCCCAGCATTTT
CASSTDRTYQPQHF
>15|-|TRBJ2-5|TRBV7-3|many
TGTGCCAGCAGTCCCGGTCCATGGGGCTTCGGGACCCAGTACTTC
CASSPGPWGFGTQYF
>13|TRBD1|TRBJ1-5|TRBV24-1|-
TGTGCCACCAGCCCGGGGACAGGGTCTCCCCAGCATTTT
CATSPGTGSPQHF
>14|TRBD1|TRBJ1-4|TRBV7-9|once
TGTGCCAGCAGTTCCGGGACAGGGGGCGAAAAACTGTTTTTT
CASSSGTGGEKLFF
>14|-|TRBJ1-2|TRBV14|many
TGTGCCAGCAGCCACCCCGGGGAGTTGAGGGGCTACACCTTC
CASSHPGELRGYTF
>15|TRBD1|TRBJ2-7|TRBV4-1|many
TGCGCCAGCAGCCAAAGGACAGGCCTGTCCTACGAGCAGTACTTC
CASSQRTGLSYEQYF
>21|-|TRBJ2-5|TRBV9|-
-
CASSVGTSYEKLFFGSGTQYF
>13|-|TRBJ1-2|TRBV25-1|many
TGTGCCAGCAGACAGGACCCTAACTATGGCTACACCTTC
CASRQDPNYGYTF
>17|TRBD1|TRBJ2-5|TRBV12-3/TRBV12-4|-
TGTGCCAGCAGTTTGGCAATTATGGGACAGACGAAAGTGACCCAGTACTTC
CASSLAIMGQTKVTQYF
>15|TRBD2|TRBJ2-7|TRBV5-6|-
TGTGCCAGCAGCTTGGTATTAGCGGGTTCCCGCGAGCAGTACTTC
CASSLVLAGSREQYF
>13|-|TRBJ1-2|TRBV29-1|-
TGCAGCGTAGGAGGGTGGCAGGCGCTTGGCTACACCTTC
CSVGGWQALGYTF
>14|TRBD2|TRBJ2-1|TRBV29-1|few
TGCAGCGTAGAACTAGCGGGAGCCTACAATGAGCAGTTCTTC
CSVELAGAYNEQFF
>13|TRBD2|TRBJ2-2|TRBV20-1|-
TGCGGTACTGATAGCGGGAGGACCGGGGAGCTGTTTTTT
CGTDSGRTGELFF
>11|-|TRBJ1-2|TRBV30|many
TGTGCCTGGAGTAACGGCTATGGCTACACCTTC
CAWSNGYGYTF
>16|TRBD2|TRBJ2-7|TRBV19|-
TGTGCCAGTAGTATAGGTGGAAGCGGGAATACCTACGAGCAGTACTTC
CASSIGGSGNTYEQYF
>13|TRBD1|TRBJ1-5|TRBV2|-
TGTGCCAGCAGTACAGGGGGCAATCAGCCCCAGCATTTT
CASSTGGNQPQHF
>13|TRBD1|TRBJ1-2|TRBV29-1|-
TGCAGCGTTGGGACAGGGGTTGACTATGGCTACACCTTC
CSVGTGVDYGYTF
>16|TRBD2|TRBJ2-2|TRBV7-6|-
TGTGCCAGCAGCGCATTTCTAGCGGGATTCACCGGGGAGCTGTTTTTT
CASSAFLAGFTGELFF
>15|TRBD1|TRBJ1-2|TRBV29-1|-
TGCAGCGTCCCCCCCGGGACAGGAGGGGCATATGGCTACACCTTC
CSVPPGTGGAYGYTF
>16|TRBD2|TRBJ2-7|TRBV4-1|many
TGCGCCAGCAGCCAAGGACTACTAGCGGGATCCTACGAGCAGTACTTC
CASSQGLLAGSYEQYF
>11|-|TRBJ2-7|TRBV6-5|-
TGTGCCACCGCCACCACCGGGGAGCAGTACTTC
CATATTGEQYF